This is a list of T cell receptor beta chains from one sample in a study of shared clonotypes between healthy human individuals. The data were produced by immunoSEQ multiplex PCR, yet TCRdb's version contains in-frame clones alone and is incomplete. Among hundreds of thousands of clones listed, 96% were seen once. The sequenced sample consisted of naive CD8+ T cells sorted from blood. The receptors were gathered from a woman in her thirties in good health. CDR3s include the opening cysteine and the closing phenylalanine or tryptophan. The D gene is left open where the match is weak. Clone size is shown for a subset of rows, as once, few, many or a class of expanded clone.

v_call	clone_size	j_call	d_call	cdr3_nt	cdr3_aa
TRBV7-9	.	TRBJ1-1	.	TGTGCCAGCAGTCCAACCTCACAAGCTTTCTTT	CASSPTSQAFF
TRBV28	.	TRBJ2-3	.	TGTGCCAGCAGTTCCCATATGGGCCGGGCAAATACGCAGTATTTT	CASSSHMGRANTQYF
TRBV25-1	.	TRBJ2-1	TRBD2	TGTGCCAGCAAAGCGGGAGGGCCGGAGAATGAGCAGTTCTTC	CASKAGGPENEQFF
TRBV28	.	TRBJ2-7	TRBD2	TGTGCCAGCAGTTTACCCCTGCGGGAGGGTCAATACGAGCAGTACTTC	CASSLPLREGQYEQYF
TRBV6-5	.	TRBJ2-5	.	TGTGCCAGCAGTTACCGGGTGGGTCGAAACCAAGAGACCCAGTACTTC	CASSYRVGRNQETQYF
TRBV4-1	.	TRBJ2-3	TRBD2	TGCGCCAGCAGCCCCCAATTAGCGGGAGGCACAGATACGCAGTATTTT	CASSPQLAGGTDTQYF
TRBV7-9	.	TRBJ2-1	.	TGTGCCAGCAGCTTAGGCGGAGGGGGCAATGAGCAGTTCTTC	CASSLGGGGNEQFF
TRBV7-9	.	TRBJ2-7	TRBD2	TGTGCCAGCAGCTTACCAGGGACTAGCTTTACCCGCGAGCAGTACTTC	CASSLPGTSFTREQYF
TRBV7-9	.	TRBJ1-1	.	TGTGCCAGCAGCTTAGCAAGGGGCACTGAAGCTTTCTTT	CASSLARGTEAFF
TRBV19	once	TRBJ1-2	TRBD1	TGTGCCAGTAGTGGCGGACAGGGGGCGGACTATGGCTACACCTTC	CASSGGQGADYGYTF
TRBV4-1	.	TRBJ2-1	TRBD1	TGCGCCAGCAGCCAAGATGGGGGGACAGGGGCCTACAATGAGCAGTTCTTC	CASSQDGGTGAYNEQFF
TRBV19	.	TRBJ2-1	TRBD2	TGTGCCAGTAGTATAGATATCACTAGCGAGGGTGAGCAGTTCTTC	CASSIDITSEGEQFF
TRBV11-3	.	TRBJ2-1	.	TGTGCCAGCAGCTTAGGCGGCTACAATGAGCAGTTCTTC	CASSLGGYNEQFF
TRBV7-9	.	TRBJ2-7	.	TGTGCCAGCAGCCCCGACGTAGGCAGGGTAGGTGCCTACGAGCAGTACTTC	CASSPDVGRVGAYEQYF
TRBV6-1	.	TRBJ2-7	.	TGTGCCACCCTGGGACCCTCCTACGAGCAGTACTTC	CATLGPSYEQYF
TRBV28	.	TRBJ1-6	TRBD1	TGTGCCAGCAGCTCCGACAGGGTAGGGTGGCATTCACCCCTCCACTTT	CASSSDRVGWHSPLHF
TRBV4-1	.	TRBJ2-3	.	TGCGCCAGCAGCCAAGAGAGGCAGGGGAGTGATACGCAGTATTTT	CASSQERQGSDTQYF
TRBV28	.	TRBJ2-1	.	TGTGCCAGCAGTCGACTTTCCCCCTACAATGAGCAGTTCTTC	CASSRLSPYNEQFF
TRBV27	.	TRBJ1-5	.	TGTGCCAGCAGTTTATCGAAAGGAACGGTGCGCTATCAGCCCCAGCATTTT	CASSLSKGTVRYQPQHF
TRBV7-6	.	TRBJ1-3	.	TGTGCCAGCAGCTTATTGGGGGAAGCTGGAAACACCATATATTTT	CASSLLGEAGNTIYF
TRBV19	.	TRBJ1-1	.	TGTGCCAGTAGGATCTCGGGGACTAACACTGAAGCTTTCTTT	CASRISGTNTEAFF
TRBV13	.	TRBJ2-7	TRBD1	TGTGCCAGCAGCTTAATGACAGGGAGTTCGTACGAGCAGTACTTC	CASSLMTGSSYEQYF
TRBV6-5	.	TRBJ2-1	.	TGTGCCAGCAGTCCCCGGGACTTCGAGAATGAGCAGTTCTTC	CASSPRDFENEQFF
TRBV7-9	.	TRBJ1-2	TRBD1	TGTGCCATTCCGGGACAGGGGGCGTTTGGCTACACCTTC	CAIPGQGAFGYTF
TRBV28	.	TRBJ2-7	.	TGTGCCAGCTCCAACCTCTGGAACTCCTACGAGCAGTACTTC	CASSNLWNSYEQYF